The next 18 T cell receptor beta chains were all read from a single sample in a study of T cell responses to AZD1222 COVID-19 vaccine. Using immunoSEQ multiplex PCR, the repertoire was profiled, and TCRdb retains in-frame clones only, with some absent. The sample shows 120,000 to 150,000 clones, about 92% of them seen only once. This material consisted of peripheral blood, taken on day 0 of AZD1222 vaccination. The receptors derive from an adult in good health.

The rearrangement links TRBV12-5 to TRBJ1-4; D might be TRBD1 (6 bases). The CDR3 runs to 13 residues. The germline CDR1 and CDR2 sequences are LGHNT and FRNRAP. The ends were cut back, 0 bases at V and 7 bases at J, with 6 bases in the middle. CDR3 protein: CASGLVQGEKLFF. CDR3 nucleotides: TGTGCTAGTGGTTTGGTACAGGGTGAAAAACTGTTTTTT.

As regards this clone: The same CDR3 arises from other DNA sequences in this sample as well. The chain is built from TRBV27 and TRBJ1-2; perhaps TRBD1 as D (5 bases). The CDR3 length is 13 residues. V was trimmed by 2 bases and J by 1 base, leaving 5 bases between them. Germline V gene sequence: CDR1 MNHEY, CDR2 SMNVEV (reference sequence). The CDR3 region has the DNA TGTGCCAGCAGTTTAAGGGGTAACTATGGCTACACCTTC. Translating gives CASSLRGNYGYTF.

This chain links TRBV5-1 with TRBJ2-3; D unclear. This CDR3 contains 12 residues. Germline V CDR1 and CDR2: SGHRS, YFSETQ. Between the trimmed V and J ends, which lost 4 bases and 4 bases, there was a span of 7 bases. The CDR3 nucleotides read TGCGCCAGCAGCCTGGGGTCAGATACGCAGTATTTT. It specifies CASSLGSDTQYF.

The rearrangement links TRBV7-2 to TRBJ1-4; a weak D match, TRBD1 (5 bases). V was shortened by 3 bases and J by 8 bases, with 10 bases between the two germline ends. The CDR3 length is 13 residues. Germline CDR1 SGHTA, CDR2 FQGNSA. The CDR3 sequence: CASSFPGEEKLFF. CDR3 nucleotides: TGTGCCAGCAGCTTCCCGGGGGAAGAAAAACTGTTTTTT.

This chain uses TRBV30 with TRBJ2-3, with D maybe TRBD1 (5 bases). The germline CDR1 and CDR2 sequences are GTSNPN and SVGIG (reference sequence). This CDR3 has 14 amino acids. The V and J ends lost 0 bases and 4 bases respectively, with 11 bases between them. In nucleotides, the CDR3 is TGTGCCTGGAGTGTACTCCAGGGTTCAGATACGCAGTATTTT. Translating gives CAWSVLQGSDTQYF.

This chain connects TRBV7-9 to TRBJ1-2; maybe TRBD1 (6 bases). The CDR3 totals 18 residues. V was cut by 5 bases and J by 3 bases, with 25 bases left in between. CDR1 and CDR2 from the germline V gene are SEHNR and FQNEAQ (reference sequence). The CDR3 spells CASSPSLPSGESDYGYTF. The CDR3 DNA reads TGTGCCAGCAGCCCGAGCCTCCCCTCAGGGGAGAGTGACTATGGCTACACCTTC.

The chain is built from TRBV5-1 and TRBJ1-2; 9 bases align to TRBD1. The CDR3 sequence is 14 residues long. The trim removed 3 bases at V and 2 bases at J, leaving 2 bases unmatched. Germline V gene data show CDR1 as SGHRS and CDR2 as YFSETQ. The CDR3 is CASSSTGGNYGYTF. CDR3 DNA sequence: TGCGCCAGCAGCTCGACAGGGGGAAACTATGGCTACACCTTC.

V is TRBV5-6 and J is TRBJ1-2, with 9 positions matching TRBD1. V trimming: 0 bases; J trimming: 8 bases; junction bases outside the gene matches: 11. Germline CDR1 and CDR2: SGHDT and YYEEEE. CDR3 size: 16 residues. The CDR3 loop is CASSLEGWTGVRGYTF. CDR3 sequence (DNA): TGTGCCAGCAGCTTGGAGGGTTGGACAGGGGTTCGCGGCTACACCTTC.

The CDR3 coding sequence is TGTGCCAGCAGCTTGCGGATAGAGACCCAGTACTTC. Translating it yields CASSLRIETQYF. V is TRBV5-8 and J is TRBJ2-5; no definite D call. Germline V lookup: CDR1 SGHTS, CDR2 YDEGEE. The CDR3 is 12 residues long. Trimming stripped 1 base from V and 4 bases from J, with 5 bases between.

The chain is built from TRBV5-1 and TRBJ1-2; D gene ambiguous. The CDR3 is 15 residues long. V lost 1 base and J lost 8, with 18 bases in between. Per germline, CDR1 SGHRS and CDR2 YFSETQ. The CDR3 region has the DNA TGCGCCAGCAGCTTGTTCGGGGATGAGGAATACGGCTACACCTTC. This encodes CASSLFGDEEYGYTF.

This chain uses TRBV18 with TRBJ2-1, with 8 bases matching TRBD2. CDR1 and CDR2 (germline): KGHSH, LQKENI. Trimming at V came to 3 bases and at J to 4 bases, leaving 8 bases not matched to a gene. The CDR3 has 16 amino acids. CDR3 DNA: TGTGCCAGCTCACCGCCGGGACTAGGGTTATACAATGAGCAGTTCTTC. It is translated as CASSPPGLGLYNEQFF.

This chain joins TRBV7-8 and TRBJ2-6, with 8 bases matching TRBD1. The CDR3 contains 20 residues. CDR1 and CDR2 (germline): SGHVS, FQNEAQ. Losses at the gene ends were 5 bases for V and 1 base for J; bases not matched to a gene: 16. The CDR3, as DNA: TGTGCCAGCAGCCCCAGACAGGGGCGCTTCAAACAATCTGGGGCCAACGTCCTGACTTTC. Protein sequence: CASSPRQGRFKQSGANVLTF.

The V gene is TRBV15, the J gene TRBJ2-3; D is uncertain. V was pared by 1 base and J by 1 base, with 12 bases between. The germline V gene encodes CDR1 LNHNV and CDR2 YYDKDF (reference sequence). This CDR3 comprises 16 residues. For the CDR3, the DNA is TGTGCCACCAGCAGAGCCGGAGTTGATGGCACAGATACGCAGTATTTT. This codes for CATSRAGVDGTDTQYF.

This rearrangement joins TRBV24-1 to TRBJ1-1, with TRBD1 identical over 12 bases. Germline lookup yields CDR1 KGHDR and CDR2 SFDVKD. After removal of 4 bases from V and 7 bases from J, the junction contained 6 bases not matched to a gene. CDR3 length equals 15 residues. CDR3 loop: CATSDQGQGALEAFF. The DNA for the CDR3 is TGTGCCACCAGTGACCAGGGACAGGGGGCCCTTGAAGCTTTCTTT.

In DNA form, the CDR3 reads TGTGCCAGCAGCCAAGAGGTATTCCTAGCGGGACCGACTCACCACAATGAGCAGTTCTTC. Residues: CASSQEVFLAGPTHHNEQFF. This chain connects TRBV3-1 (or the pseudogene TRBV3-2) to TRBJ2-1; 9 positions agree with TRBD2. Trimming took 0 bases from V and 5 from J; bases not matched to a gene: 17. Germline V CDR1 and CDR2: LGHDT, YNNKEL (reference sequence). This CDR3 has 20 residues.

The rearrangement joins TRBV29-1 to TRBJ2-5; D tentatively fits TRBD1 or TRBD2 (5 bases each). The CDR3 consists of 13 residues. V lost 4 bases and J 5 bases, leaving 14 bases between the germline ends. The germline gives CDR1 SQVTM, CDR2 ANQGSEA. The CDR3 spells CSVGGGGLETQYF. The CDR3 DNA reads TGCAGCGTTGGGGGTGGGGGTCTTGAGACCCAGTACTTC.

To note about this clone: A read error may produce the germline difference seen at one junction end. This chain uses TRBV6-5 with TRBJ1-4; D is undetermined. CDR3 length: 14 residues. CDR1 is MNHEY and CDR2 is SVGAGI in the germline V gene. CDR3: CASSASDAKEKLFF. In nucleotides, the CDR3 is TGTGCCAGCAGCGCCTCGGATGCTAAAGAAAAACTGTTTTTT.

The rearrangement joins TRBV5-1 to TRBJ1-4, with D possibly being TRBD1 (6 bases). The V and J ends lost 4 bases and 6 bases respectively, with 16 bases between them. CDR3 length: 15 amino acids. Germline CDR1 is SGHRS and CDR2 is YFSETQ. CDR3 loop: CASSREGGGDEKLFF. The CDR3 DNA sequence: TGCGCCAGCAGCCGGGAAGGGGGAGGGGATGAAAAACTGTTTTTT.